The entry below describes one TCR beta chain. Only in-frame clones appear in the TCRdb table, and some are missing; sequencing was by immunoSEQ multiplex PCR. The repertoire has 25,000 to 40,000 clones, 95% to 98% of them found once; the top ten carry more than 0.15%. CDR1 is MNHNS, CDR2 SASEGT, per germline. Trimming shortened V by 4 bases and J by 4 bases, and 13 bases separated the two germline ends. The CDR3 is made up of 14 amino acids. The data were taken from a study of monozygotic twins with cystic fibrosis. This receptor was obtained from a girl aged 2 to 10 with cystic fibrosis. Material: blood. The rearrangement links TRBV6-1 to TRBJ2-5, with D possibly called TRBD1 or TRBD2 (6 bases each). CDR3 amino acids: CASSALGGGETQYF. Here the CDR3 DNA reads TGTGCCAGCAGTGCCCTCGGGGGCGGAGAGACCCAGTACTTC.